This T cell receptor (beta chain) was retrieved from a study of follicular helper T cells after annual influenza vaccination. Method: immunoSEQ multiplex PCR; TCRdb's copy keeps in-frame clones and lacks some. The sample records 9,900 or so clones, roughly four fifths being singletons. CDR1 and CDR2 from the germline V gene are MNHNY and SVGAGI (reference sequence). The CDR3 has 15 amino acids. The ends were cut back, 0 bases at V and 4 bases at J, with 13 bases in the middle. The TCR was taken from an adult who received the influenza vaccine. This rearrangement joins TRBV6-6 to TRBJ2-7; D might be TRBD1 (6 bases). The sequenced sample was CXCR5- memory CD4+ T cells sorted from blood, obtained 6 weeks after influenza vaccination. The CDR3 coding sequence is TGTGCCAGCAGTTACTCATGGGCAGGGGCTTACGAGCAGTACTTC. Its translation is CASSYSWAGAYEQYF.